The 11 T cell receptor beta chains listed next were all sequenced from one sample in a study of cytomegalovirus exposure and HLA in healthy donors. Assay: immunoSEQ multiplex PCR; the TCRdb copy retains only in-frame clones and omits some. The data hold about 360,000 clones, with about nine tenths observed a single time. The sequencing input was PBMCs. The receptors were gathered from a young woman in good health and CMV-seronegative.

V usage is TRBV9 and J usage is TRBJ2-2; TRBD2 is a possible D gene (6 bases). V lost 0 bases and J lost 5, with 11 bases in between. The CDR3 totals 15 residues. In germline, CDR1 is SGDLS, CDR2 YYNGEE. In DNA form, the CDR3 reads TGTGCCAGCAGCGTAGCGGGGGTCGGGACCGGGGAGCTGTTTTTT. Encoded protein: CASSVAGVGTGELFF.

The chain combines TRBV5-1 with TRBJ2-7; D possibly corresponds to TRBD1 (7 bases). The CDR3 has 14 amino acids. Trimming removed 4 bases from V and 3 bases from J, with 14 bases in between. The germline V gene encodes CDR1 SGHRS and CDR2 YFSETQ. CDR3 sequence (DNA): TGCGCCAGCAGCCGGGCGGGACAGAACTACGAGCAGTACTTC. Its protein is CASSRAGQNYEQYF.

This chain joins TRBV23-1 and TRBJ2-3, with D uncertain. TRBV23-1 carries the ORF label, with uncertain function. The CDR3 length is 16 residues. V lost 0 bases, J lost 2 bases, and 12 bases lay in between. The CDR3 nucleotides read TGCGCCAGCAGTCAATCGCTACTACCGGCCACAGATACGCAGTATTTT. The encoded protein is CASSQSLLPATDTQYF.

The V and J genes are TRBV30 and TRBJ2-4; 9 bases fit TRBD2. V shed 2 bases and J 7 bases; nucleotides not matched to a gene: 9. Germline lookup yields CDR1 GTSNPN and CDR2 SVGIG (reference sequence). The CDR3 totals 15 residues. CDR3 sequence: CAWSPGTSSSNIQYF. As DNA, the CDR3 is TGTGCCTGGAGTCCCGGGACTAGCTCGTCCAACATTCAGTACTTC. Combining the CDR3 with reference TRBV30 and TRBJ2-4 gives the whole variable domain SQTIHQWPATLVQPVGSPLSLECTVEGTSNPNLYWYRQAAGRGLQLLFYSVGIGQISSEVPQNLSASRPQDRQFILSSKKLLLSDSGFYLCAWSPGTSSSNIQYFGAGTRLSVL.

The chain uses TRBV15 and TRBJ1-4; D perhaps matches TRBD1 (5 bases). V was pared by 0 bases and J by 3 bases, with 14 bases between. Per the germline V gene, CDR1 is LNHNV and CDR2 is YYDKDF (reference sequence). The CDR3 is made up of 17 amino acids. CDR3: CATSRDKGRVANEKLFF. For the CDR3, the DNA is TGTGCCACCAGCAGAGATAAGGGGCGAGTGGCTAATGAAAAACTGTTTTTT.

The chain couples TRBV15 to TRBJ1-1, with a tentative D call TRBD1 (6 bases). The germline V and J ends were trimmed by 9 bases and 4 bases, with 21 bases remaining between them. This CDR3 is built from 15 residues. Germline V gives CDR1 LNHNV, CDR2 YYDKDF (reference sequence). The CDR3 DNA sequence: TGTGCCACTGGCTCGGGGGGCTTCTCTCGCACTGAAGCTTTCTTT. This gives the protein CATGSGGFSRTEAFF.

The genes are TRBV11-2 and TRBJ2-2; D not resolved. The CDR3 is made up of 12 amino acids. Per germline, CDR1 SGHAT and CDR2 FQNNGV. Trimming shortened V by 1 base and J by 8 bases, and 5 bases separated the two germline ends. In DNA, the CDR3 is TGTGCCAGCAGCTTAGTTCGGGGGGAGCTGTTTTTT. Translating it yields CASSLVRGELFF.

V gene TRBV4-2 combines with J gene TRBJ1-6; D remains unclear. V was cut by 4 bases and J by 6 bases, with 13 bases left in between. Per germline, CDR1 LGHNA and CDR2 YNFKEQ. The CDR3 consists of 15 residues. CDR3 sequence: CASSPREGVNSPLHF. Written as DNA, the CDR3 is TGTGCCAGCAGCCCTCGTGAAGGAGTTAATTCACCCCTCCACTTT.

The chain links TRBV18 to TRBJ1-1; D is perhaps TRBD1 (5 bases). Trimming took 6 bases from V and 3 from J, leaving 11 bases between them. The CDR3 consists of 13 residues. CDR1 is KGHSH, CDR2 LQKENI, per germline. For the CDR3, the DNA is TGTGCCAGCTCCCCCACCAGGGACACTGAAGCTTTCTTT. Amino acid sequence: CASSPTRDTEAFF.

The CDR3 coding sequence is TGTGCCAGCTATAACAGGGGGTACTCCCATCAGCCCCAGCATTTT. Translation gives CASYNRGYSHQPQHF. This chain links TRBV28 with TRBJ1-5, with 8 nucleotides matching TRBD1. V was clipped by 8 bases and J by 5 bases; unmatched bases: 11. This CDR3 is 15 amino acids long. Germline V lookup: CDR1 MDHEN, CDR2 SYDVKM.

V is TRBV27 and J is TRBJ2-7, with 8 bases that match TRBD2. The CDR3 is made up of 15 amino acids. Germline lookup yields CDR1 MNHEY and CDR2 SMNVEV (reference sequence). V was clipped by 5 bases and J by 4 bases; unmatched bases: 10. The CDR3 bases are TGTGCCAGCAGTACGGGGGGGCAGGAGATTTACGAGCAGTACTTC. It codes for CASSTGGQEIYEQYF.